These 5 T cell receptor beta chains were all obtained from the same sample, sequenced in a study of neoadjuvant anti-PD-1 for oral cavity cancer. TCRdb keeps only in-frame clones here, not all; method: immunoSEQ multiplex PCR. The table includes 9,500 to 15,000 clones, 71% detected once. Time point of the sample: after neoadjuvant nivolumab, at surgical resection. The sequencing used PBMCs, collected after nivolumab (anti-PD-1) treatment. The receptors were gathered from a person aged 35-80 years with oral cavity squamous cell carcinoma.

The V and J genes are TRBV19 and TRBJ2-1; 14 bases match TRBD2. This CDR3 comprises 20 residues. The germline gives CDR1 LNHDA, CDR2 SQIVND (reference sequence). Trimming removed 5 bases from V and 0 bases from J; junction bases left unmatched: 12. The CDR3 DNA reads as TGTGCCAGTAGTCATCGGGCCCTGGGACTAGCGGGGGTCTCCTACAATGAGCAGTTCTTC. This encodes CASSHRALGLAGVSYNEQFF.

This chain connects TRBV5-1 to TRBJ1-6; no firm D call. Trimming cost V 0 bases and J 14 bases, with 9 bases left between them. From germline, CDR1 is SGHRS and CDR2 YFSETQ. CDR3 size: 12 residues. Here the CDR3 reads CASSLEGGTLHF. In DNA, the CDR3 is TGCGCCAGCAGCTTGGAAGGCGGGACCCTCCACTTT.

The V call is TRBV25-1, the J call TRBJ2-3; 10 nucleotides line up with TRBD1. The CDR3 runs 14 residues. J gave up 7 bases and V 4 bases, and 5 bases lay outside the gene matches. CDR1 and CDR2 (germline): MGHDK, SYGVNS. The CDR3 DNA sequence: TGTGCCAGCAGTGCCGGGACAGGGGTGAATACGCAGTATTTT. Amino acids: CASSAGTGVNTQYF.

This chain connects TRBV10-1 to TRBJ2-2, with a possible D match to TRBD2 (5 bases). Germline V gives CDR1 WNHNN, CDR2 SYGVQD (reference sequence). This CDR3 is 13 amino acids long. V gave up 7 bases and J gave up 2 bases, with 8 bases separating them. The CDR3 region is CASMAGNTGELFF. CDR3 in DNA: TGCGCCAGCATGGCGGGTAACACCGGGGAGCTGTTTTTT.

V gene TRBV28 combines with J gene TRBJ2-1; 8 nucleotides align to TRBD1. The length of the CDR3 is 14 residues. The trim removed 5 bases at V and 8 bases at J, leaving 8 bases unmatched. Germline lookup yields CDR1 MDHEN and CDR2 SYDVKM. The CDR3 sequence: CASSPGDRSDEQFF. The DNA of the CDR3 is TGTGCCAGCAGTCCGGGGGACAGGAGCGATGAGCAGTTCTTC.